This TCR beta chain was sequenced during a study of blood T cell repertoires in COVID-19. Study summary: From T cells, B-cell-depleted T cells, or PBMCs came the material, which was cDNA or gDNA.

The table came from immunoSEQ multiplex PCR; TCRdb's copy has only in-frame clones and leaves some out. The sample includes around 200,000 clones, roughly 85% of them seen just once. This clone was observed a few times. Individuals drawn from 20 to 25 US areas were about 18 to 95 years old. Trimming at V came to 6 bases and at J to 4 bases, leaving 9 bases not matched to a gene. Germline-derived CDR1 and CDR2 are SGHAT and FQNNGV. The CDR3 has 16 amino acids. The V gene is TRBV11-2, the J gene TRBJ2-3, with 11 bases aligning to TRBD2. The clonotype originates from a man between 40 and 49 years old who had recovered from COVID-19. Material for sequencing was PBMCs or T cells enriched from blood (not recorded which). DNA of the CDR3: TGTGCCAGCAGTGCGGTAGCGGGAGGGCCGTCAGATACGCAGTATTTT. This gives the protein CASSAVAGGPSDTQYF.